The 30 T cell receptor beta chains below all came from one sample that was sequenced in a study of T cell responses to AZD1222 COVID-19 vaccine. Data came from immunoSEQ multiplex PCR; TCRdb stores just in-frame clones and leaves some out. The sample includes over 130,000 clones. Sequenced material: peripheral blood. The receptors were gathered from an adult in good health.

The gene calls are TRBV11-2 and TRBJ1-4; weak D call: TRBD1 (6 bases). CDR3 length: 18 amino acids. V dropped 5 bases and J dropped 4 bases, with 23 bases sitting between them. The germline CDR1 and CDR2 sequences are SGHAT and FQNNGV. CDR3 DNA: TGTGCCAGCAGCACCGAAGAATTATTCAGGGGCGGTAATGAAAAACTGTTTTTT. Translated: CASSTEELFRGGNEKLFF.

The chain has TRBV19 and TRBJ1-5; D is ambiguous. The germline V and J ends were trimmed by 3 bases and 2 bases, with 11 bases remaining between them. The CDR3 runs to 15 residues. Germline values: CDR1 LNHDA, CDR2 SQIVND (reference sequence). In nucleotides, the CDR3 is TGTGCCAGTAGTATGGCGGTCTTGGGCAATCAGCCCCAGCATTTT. It is translated as CASSMAVLGNQPQHF.

The J gene is TRBJ2-7, the V gene TRBV11-3; TRBD1 matches at 7 bases. CDR1 is SGHNT and CDR2 is YENEEA in the germline V gene. The V gene end was trimmed by 5 bases and the J gene end by 3 bases; junction bases not matched to a gene: 4. This CDR3 is 13 amino acids long. CDR3 in amino acids: CASSQGQIYEQYF. The DNA for the CDR3 is TGTGCCAGCAGCCAGGGACAGATCTACGAGCAGTACTTC.

The chain combines TRBV2 with TRBJ1-2; D uncertain. Trimming shortened V by 6 bases and J by 1 base, and 9 bases separated the two germline ends. The CDR3 consists of 13 residues. Germline V gives CDR1 SNHLY, CDR2 FYNNEI. The CDR3 DNA follows: TGTGCCAGCAGGACGACGGATAACTATGGCTACACCTTC. This codes for CASRTTDNYGYTF. The variable domain in full, completed from reference TRBV2 and TRBJ1-2, reads EPEVTQTPSHQVTQMGQEVILRCVPISNHLYFYWYRQILGQKVEFLVSFYNNEISEKSEIFDDQFSVERPDGSNFTLKIRSTKLEDSAMYFCASRTTDNYGYTFGSGTRLTVV.

The V call is TRBV18, the J call TRBJ1-2; D gene unclear. Trimming removed 5 bases from V and 0 bases from J, with 10 bases in between. CDR1 KGHSH and CDR2 LQKENI come from the germline V gene. This CDR3 is 14 amino acids long. CDR3 nucleotides: TGTGCCAGCTCAGACCGAACTACTAACTATGGCTACACCTTC. Protein sequence: CASSDRTTNYGYTF.

The rearrangement joins TRBV10-3 to TRBJ1-5; D might be TRBD1 (6 bases). The CDR3 length is 22 residues. Germline CDR1 ENHRY, CDR2 SYGVKD. Trimming cost V 2 bases and J 2 bases, with 31 bases left between them. The CDR3 DNA reads TGTGCCATCAGTGAGACGCCTAGAGTCGGGGTCAGTTGGTACAGGGGCAATCAGCCCCAGCATTTT. It translates to CAISETPRVGVSWYRGNQPQHF.

The rearrangement uses TRBV21-1 and TRBJ2-3; no check of the table's D call, TRBD2, against the DNA was made. TRBV21-1 is a listed pseudogene. This CDR3 has 19 amino acids. The CDR3 loop reads CASSTHTSELCSSTDTQYF. The DNA for the CDR3 is TGTGCCAGCAGCACCCATACTAGCGAACTTTGTTCTAGCACAGATACGCAGTATTTT.

The V call is TRBV7-6, the J call TRBJ2-1, with D unclear. V lost 1 base, J lost 2 bases, and 6 bases lay in between. The CDR3 consists of 14 residues. CDR1 is SGHVS and CDR2 is FNYEAQ in the germline V gene. CDR3 bases: TGTGCCAGCAGCTTAGGGTTCGCCTACAATGAGCAGTTCTTC. It yields the protein CASSLGFAYNEQFF.

The rearrangement uses TRBV11-3 and TRBJ1-6; no definite D call. V lost 2 bases and J 5 bases, leaving 4 bases between the germline ends. The germline gives CDR1 SGHNT, CDR2 YENEEA. The CDR3 totals 13 residues. CDR3 bases: TGTGCCAGCAGCTTAATGAATAATTCACCCCTCCACTTT. Translating gives CASSLMNNSPLHF.

The chain recombines TRBV2 with TRBJ1-5, with TRBD1 matching over 9 bases. V dropped 6 bases and J dropped 6; count of bases not matched to a gene: 6. CDR1 SNHLY and CDR2 FYNNEI come from the germline V gene. The CDR3 is 14 residues long. The CDR3 spells CASRRDRDGQPQHF. CDR3 in DNA: TGTGCCAGCAGACGGGACAGGGACGGTCAGCCCCAGCATTTT.

The V gene is TRBV7-9, the J gene TRBJ2-1, with TRBD1 matching 8 bases. This CDR3 spans 14 amino acids. V lost 5 bases, J lost 6 bases, and 6 bases stayed unmatched. Germline lookup yields CDR1 SEHNR and CDR2 FQNEAQ (reference sequence). The CDR3 nucleotides are TGTGCCAGCAGCAAGGACAGGGAGTTCAATGAGCAGTTCTTC. Translating gives CASSKDREFNEQFF.

V usage is TRBV19 and J usage is TRBJ2-2; 9 nucleotides line up with TRBD1. CDR3 length equals 15 residues. Germline CDR1 LNHDA, CDR2 SQIVND (reference sequence). Trimming cost V 3 bases and J 7 bases; bases outside gene matches: 6. This chain's CDR3 is CASSIRDRVVGELFF. Here the CDR3 DNA reads TGTGCCAGTAGTATTAGGGACAGGGTAGTCGGGGAGCTGTTTTTT.

The genes are TRBV7-9 and TRBJ2-5; 9 bases align to TRBD1. The germline V gene encodes CDR1 SEHNR and CDR2 FQNEAQ (reference sequence). The CDR3 consists of 14 residues. V was pared by 0 bases and J by 5 bases, with 1 base of the junction left unmatched. The CDR3 sequence: CASSLAGTGETQYF. The CDR3 region has the DNA TGTGCCAGCAGCTTAGCAGGGACAGGGGAGACCCAGTACTTC.

V usage is TRBV4-2 and J usage is TRBJ2-7; no firm D call. This CDR3 is built from 16 residues. Germline V gene data show CDR1 as LGHNA and CDR2 as YNFKEQ. V lost 0 bases and J lost 3, with 15 bases in between. CDR3 loop: CASSQEYSYRNYEQYF. In nucleotides, the CDR3 is TGTGCCAGCAGCCAAGAATACAGCTACAGAAACTACGAGCAGTACTTC.

The V call is TRBV21-1, the J call TRBJ1-2; the listed D gene, TRBD1, was not tested against the DNA. TRBV21-1 is a pseudogene. The CDR3 spans 17 residues. CDR3 nucleotides: TGTGCCAGCAGCAAAGAGGGACAGGGGTACTCCAGTTATGGCTACACCTTC. Its protein product is CASSKEGQGYSSYGYTF.

The chain employs TRBV11-2 and TRBJ1-1; D gene uncertain. From germline, CDR1 is SGHAT and CDR2 FQNNGV. The CDR3 is 11 residues long. The germline V and J ends were trimmed by 5 bases and 8 bases, with 9 bases remaining between them. The CDR3 bases are TGTGCCAGCAGCAAAACGTTAGAAGCTTTCTTT. Protein: CASSKTLEAFF.

A word on this clone: In the same sample, other DNA sequences code for this CDR3. The chain employs TRBV7-2 and TRBJ1-1, with no clear D. Germline V gene data show CDR1 as SGHTA and CDR2 as FQGNSA. This CDR3 region has 13 residues. V was pared by 1 base and J by 1 base, with 4 bases between. In nucleotides, the CDR3 is TGTGCCAGCAGCTTAGGACAGAACACTGAAGCTTTCTTT. Protein product: CASSLGQNTEAFF.

The chain has TRBV6-4 and TRBJ2-2; D is unclear. The V end lost 0 bases, the J end lost 2 bases, and 10 bases lay between the germline ends. Germline lookup yields CDR1 MRHNA and CDR2 SNTAGT. CDR3 length: 16 amino acids. The DNA of the CDR3 is TGTGCCAGCAGTGACTCCGATGGTGCAAACACCGGGGAGCTGTTTTTT. Translated, it gives CASSDSDGANTGELFF.

The rearrangement uses TRBV5-5 and TRBJ1-6; no firm D call. This CDR3 has 17 residues. The V and J ends lost 1 base and 1 base respectively, with 12 bases between them. The germline V gene encodes CDR1 SGHKS and CDR2 YYEKEE (reference sequence). Here the CDR3 DNA reads TGTGCCAGCAGCTTGATGGTTGGAGGATCCTATAATTCACCCCTCCACTTT. It is translated as CASSLMVGGSYNSPLHF.

V and J are TRBV7-2 and TRBJ1-2; a weak D match, TRBD1 (6 bases). Germline-derived CDR1 and CDR2 are SGHTA and FQGNSA. V was trimmed by 5 bases and J by 3 bases, leaving 16 bases between them. The CDR3 has 15 residues. The CDR3 DNA follows: TGTGCCAGCAGCACCGGACAGTTGGGCGACTATGGCTACACCTTC. It translates to CASSTGQLGDYGYTF.

This sequence joins TRBV11-2 and TRBJ2-1, with D possibly matching TRBD2 (5 bases). The CDR3 has 14 amino acids. Trimming left V 3 bases short and J 5 bases short, with 11 bases between. CDR1 SGHAT and CDR2 FQNNGV come from the germline V gene. CDR3 in DNA: TGTGCCAGCAGCTTGACTAACCCCCACAATGAGCAGTTCTTC. Encoded protein: CASSLTNPHNEQFF. The complete variable domain, with remaining parts taken from reference TRBV11-2 and TRBJ2-1, reads EAGVAQSPRYKIIEKRQSVAFWCNPISGHATLYWYQQILGQGPKLLIQFQNNGVVDDSQLPKDRFSAERLKGVDSTLKIQPAKLEDSAVYLCASSLTNPHNEQFFGPGTRLTVL.

CDR3 protein: CATSRDPTGGSSPLHF. CDR3 nucleotides: TGTGCCACCAGCAGAGATCCGACAGGAGGTAGTTCACCCCTCCACTTT. The chain combines TRBV15 with TRBJ1-6, with D tentatively TRBD1 (6 bases). This CDR3 has 16 amino acids. Trimming took off 0 bases at V and 9 bases at J, with 15 bases between the two ends. Germline loops: CDR1 LNHNV, CDR2 YYDKDF (reference sequence).

The chain has TRBV3-1 (or the pseudogene TRBV3-2) and TRBJ1-1; D is undetermined. Germline CDR1 and CDR2: LGHDT and YNNKEL (reference sequence). The CDR3 loop spans 15 amino acids. V lost 0 bases to trimming and J lost 0 bases, with 8 bases between them. In DNA, the CDR3 is TGTGCCAGCAGCCAAGATGAGGCGGTGAACACTGAAGCTTTCTTT. It translates to CASSQDEAVNTEAFF.

V and J are TRBV25-1 and TRBJ2-7; the match to TRBD1 covers 11 bases. There are 15 residues in the CDR3. Germline V CDR1 and CDR2: MGHDK, SYGVNS. V gave up 3 bases and J gave up 4 bases; unmatched junction bases: 5. The CDR3 sequence is CASSDRDRGRYEQYF. The CDR3 DNA reads as TGTGCCAGCAGTGATCGGGACAGGGGGAGGTACGAGCAGTACTTC.

The V call is TRBV7-3, the J call TRBJ1-1; 12 nucleotides match TRBD1. Trimming cost V 5 bases and J 4 bases; bases outside gene matches: 5. The V gene's germline CDR1 is SGHTA and CDR2 FQGTGA. The length of the CDR3 is 15 residues. The CDR3 DNA reads TGTGCCAGCAGCGAGGGGACAGGGGGCCGCACTGAAGCTTTCTTT. It encodes CASSEGTGGRTEAFF. Looking up the rest from reference TRBV7-3 and TRBJ1-1 gives the full variable domain: GAGVSQTPSNKVTEKGKYVELRCDPISGHTALYWYRQSLGQGPEFLIYFQGTGAADDSGLPNDRFFAVRPEGSVSTLKIQRTERGDSAVYLCASSEGTGGRTEAFFGQGTRLTVV.

The chain is built from TRBV2 and TRBJ1-2; D gene ambiguous. Trimming left V 7 bases short and J 8 bases short, with 14 bases between. The CDR3 has 12 amino acids. In germline, CDR1 is SNHLY, CDR2 FYNNEI. CDR3 sequence: CASNPGLEGYTF. CDR3 coding DNA: TGTGCCAGCAATCCAGGCCTAGAAGGCTACACCTTC.

The CDR3 DNA sequence: TGTGCCAGCAGTTTAATTGCCGGGTCACAGGGGGGCTATGGCTACACCTTC. Amino acid sequence: CASSLIAGSQGGYGYTF. V is TRBV28 and J is TRBJ1-2; TRBD1 matches 8 bases. V dropped 2 bases and J dropped 4; count of bases not matched to a gene: 12. CDR3 size: 17 residues. Germline-derived CDR1 and CDR2 are MDHEN and SYDVKM.

CDR3 protein: CATSLTGTSREQFF. CDR3 bases: TGTGCCACCAGTCTCACCGGGACCTCACGTGAGCAGTTCTTC. This sequence joins TRBV24-1 and TRBJ2-1; D is possibly TRBD1 or TRBD2 (5 bases each). CDR3 length: 14 amino acids. Germline CDR1 KGHDR, CDR2 SFDVKD. The V end was cut by 6 bases, the J end by 9 bases, with 17 bases between.

This sequence joins TRBV7-2 and TRBJ2-3; 11 bases are shared with TRBD2. Trimming removed 3 bases from V and 14 bases from J; junction bases left unmatched: 10. This CDR3 comprises 14 residues. CDR1 and CDR2 (germline): SGHTA, FQGNSA. This chain's CDR3 is CASSFLLAGAGRYF. Here the CDR3 DNA reads TGTGCCAGCAGCTTTTTACTAGCGGGGGCCGGGAGGTATTTT.

J is TRBJ1-2 and V is TRBV14; D not certain. Germline values: CDR1 SGHDN, CDR2 FVKESK. V was trimmed by 0 bases and J by 4 bases, leaving 6 bases between them. The CDR3 covers 13 residues. CDR3 coding DNA: TGTGCCAGCAGCCAAGATGAACGCTATGGCTACACCTTC. Translated, it gives CASSQDERYGYTF.